The clone carrying this T cell receptor (beta chain) was recorded once. The record originates from a study of T-cell memory formation after mild COVID-19. Study overall: TCR clusters showed largely donor specificity.

Trimming removed 5 bases from V and 9 bases from J; junction bases left unmatched: 11. In germline, CDR1 is SGHVS, CDR2 FNYEAQ. The CDR3 has 15 amino acids. TCRdb re-called the 5' RACE reads through MiXCR, storing one row per CDR3 protein. The profile shows roughly 300,000 distinct CDR3 sequences, 8% to 10% of them singletons. The TCR comes from a man aged 18 to 29 who had mild COVID-19 (a few samples of this study predate the infection). Cell type and time point are not known. Sequenced sample: PBMCs or a T cell subset sorted from them (not recorded which). V is TRBV7-6 and J is TRBJ1-5; the match to TRBD1 covers 9 bases. The CDR3 loop reads CASSTGQGPLGPQHF. The CDR3 region has the DNA TGTGCCAGCAGCACCGGACAGGGGCCCTTAGGGCCCCAGCATTTT.